These T cell receptor beta chains were read from a single sample in a study of T cell responses to AZD1222 COVID-19 vaccine. Clones were read by immunoSEQ multiplex PCR, and TCRdb kept only the in-frame ones, dropping some. This sample has 170,000 or so clones; 90% occur once, and the top ten carry approximately 3%. This specimen consisted of peripheral blood, obtained on day 0 of AZD1222 vaccination. These receptors all come from an adult in good health. CDR3s include the opening cysteine and the closing phenylalanine or tryptophan. Fields, in order: CDR3 protein, CDR3 DNA, V gene, clone size, J gene, D gene. D genes are given only for firm matches. Part of the rows lack a size; the others show once, few, many or a class for expanded clones.

CDR3aa: CASSRGLAGGTGELFF; CDR3nt: TGTGCCAGCAGCCGAGGACTAGCGGGGGGAACCGGGGAGCTGTTTTTT; v_gene: TRBV27; abundance: NA; j_gene: TRBJ2-2; d_gene: TRBD2
CDR3aa: CASSLRYQETQYF; CDR3nt: TGTGCCAGCAGCTTAAGATACCAAGAGACCCAGTACTTC; v_gene: TRBV13; abundance: NA; j_gene: TRBJ2-5; d_gene: NA
CDR3aa: CASSLSIRYGYTF; CDR3nt: TGTGCCAGCAGTTTGAGCATACGGTATGGCTACACCTTC; v_gene: TRBV28; abundance: NA; j_gene: TRBJ1-2; d_gene: NA
CDR3aa: CAWNRRDGGEQYF; CDR3nt: TGTGCCTGGAACAGGAGGGACGGCGGGGAGCAGTACTTC; v_gene: TRBV30; abundance: NA; j_gene: TRBJ2-7; d_gene: NA
CDR3aa: CASSLDPGQAQLFF; CDR3nt: TGTGCCAGCAGCTTAGACCCCGGACAGGCCCAATTGTTCTTC; v_gene: TRBV11-3; abundance: once; j_gene: TRBJ2-1; d_gene: TRBD1
CDR3aa: CASSPGQGRAQHF; CDR3nt: TGTGCCAGCAGCCCAGGGCAGGGCCGGGCCCAGCATTTT; v_gene: TRBV27; abundance: NA; j_gene: TRBJ1-5; d_gene: NA
CDR3aa: CASSPGQRGQETQYF; CDR3nt: TGTGCCAGCAGTCCGGGCCAGCGGGGACAAGAGACCCAGTACTTC; v_gene: TRBV5-6; abundance: NA; j_gene: TRBJ2-5; d_gene: TRBD2
CDR3aa: CASSAGASSYEQYF; CDR3nt: TGTGCCAGCAGCGCGGGGGCTAGCTCCTACGAGCAGTACTTC; v_gene: TRBV5-6; abundance: once; j_gene: TRBJ2-7; d_gene: NA
CDR3aa: CASSARQGGSNQPQHF; CDR3nt: TGTGCCAGTAGTGCGAGACAGGGGGGGAGCAATCAGCCCCAGCATTTT; v_gene: TRBV19; abundance: NA; j_gene: TRBJ1-5; d_gene: TRBD1
CDR3aa: CASSPSDVGYGYTF; CDR3nt: TGTGCCAGCAGCCCTTCGGATGTGGGTTATGGCTACACCTTC; v_gene: TRBV3-1/TRBV3-2; abundance: NA; j_gene: TRBJ1-2; d_gene: NA
CDR3aa: CASSMDRYNEQFF; CDR3nt: TGTGCCAGCAGCATGGACAGATACAATGAGCAGTTCTTC; v_gene: TRBV7-6; abundance: NA; j_gene: TRBJ2-1; d_gene: NA
CDR3aa: CASSPPGARTGELFF; CDR3nt: TGTGCCAGCAGCCCCCCGGGGGCGAGGACCGGGGAGCTGTTTTTT; v_gene: TRBV11-1; abundance: once; j_gene: TRBJ2-2; d_gene: NA
CDR3aa: CASSRRFDEQFF; CDR3nt: TGTGCCAGCAGCCGGCGGTTCGATGAGCAGTTCTTC; v_gene: TRBV11-3; abundance: NA; j_gene: TRBJ2-1; d_gene: NA
CDR3aa: CASSYRTGGGYTF; CDR3nt: TGTGCCAGCAGTTACAGGACAGGGGGTGGCTACACCTTC; v_gene: TRBV6-6; abundance: NA; j_gene: TRBJ1-2; d_gene: TRBD1
CDR3aa: CASSGGIGSTEAFF; CDR3nt: TGTGCCAGCAGCGGAGGAATTGGGAGCACTGAAGCTTTCTTT; v_gene: TRBV9; abundance: NA; j_gene: TRBJ1-1; d_gene: NA
CDR3aa: CASSQGQVNEKLFF; CDR3nt: TGCGCCAGCAGCCAAGGACAGGTTAATGAAAAACTGTTTTTT; v_gene: TRBV4-3; abundance: NA; j_gene: TRBJ1-4; d_gene: NA
CDR3aa: CAWSRGGGGYTF; CDR3nt: TGTGCCTGGAGTAGGGGGGGAGGTGGCTACACCTTC; v_gene: TRBV30; abundance: NA; j_gene: TRBJ1-2; d_gene: NA
CDR3aa: CASSRQGGVPGELFF; CDR3nt: TGTGCCAGCTCTCGCCAGGGAGGGGTCCCCGGGGAGCTGTTTTTT; v_gene: TRBV6-5; abundance: NA; j_gene: TRBJ2-2; d_gene: TRBD2
CDR3aa: CASSVDTSGLTGELFF; CDR3nt: TGTGCCAGCAGCGTAGATACTAGCGGGCTCACCGGGGAGCTGTTTTTT; v_gene: TRBV9; abundance: NA; j_gene: TRBJ2-2; d_gene: TRBD2
CDR3aa: CASSFGEQFF; CDR3nt: TGTGCCAGCAGCTTTGGTGAGCAGTTCTTC; v_gene: TRBV7-9; abundance: few; j_gene: TRBJ2-1; d_gene: NA
CDR3aa: CASSIAGQGAYEQYF; CDR3nt: TGTGCCAGTAGTATAGCGGGACAGGGGGCCTACGAGCAGTACTTC; v_gene: TRBV19; abundance: NA; j_gene: TRBJ2-7; d_gene: TRBD1
CDR3aa: CASSRGQMFSSYEQYF; CDR3nt: TGTGCCAGCAGTCGAGGACAGATGTTTAGCTCCTACGAGCAGTACTTC; v_gene: TRBV27; abundance: NA; j_gene: TRBJ2-7; d_gene: NA
CDR3aa: CASSQGSQETQYF; CDR3nt: TGTGCCAGCAGCCAAGGTAGTCAAGAGACCCAGTACTTC; v_gene: TRBV14; abundance: NA; j_gene: TRBJ2-5; d_gene: NA
CDR3aa: CASSQGTGGGGYTF; CDR3nt: TGTGCCAGCAGCCAAGGGACAGGGGGAGGCGGCTACACCTTC; v_gene: TRBV3-1/TRBV3-2; abundance: NA; j_gene: TRBJ1-2; d_gene: TRBD1
CDR3aa: CAISEYRGNEQFF; CDR3nt: TGTGCCATCAGTGAGTACAGGGGCAATGAGCAGTTCTTC; v_gene: TRBV10-3; abundance: NA; j_gene: TRBJ2-1; d_gene: TRBD1
CDR3aa: CASRRDRVQTGELFF; CDR3nt: TGTGCCAGCAGAAGGGACAGAGTACAGACCGGGGAGCTGTTTTTT; v_gene: TRBV6-5; abundance: NA; j_gene: TRBJ2-2; d_gene: TRBD1
CDR3aa: CASSIGGPGSEAFF; CDR3nt: TGTGCCAGTAGTATTGGGGGGCCGGGGTCTGAAGCTTTCTTT; v_gene: TRBV19; abundance: NA; j_gene: TRBJ1-1; d_gene: NA
CDR3aa: CASSFGLNLRGNTIYF; CDR3nt: TGTGCCAGCAGTTTTGGTTTAAACCTAAGAGGAAACACCATATATTTT; v_gene: TRBV28; abundance: NA; j_gene: TRBJ1-3; d_gene: NA
CDR3aa: CASIPWGGGNQPQHF; CDR3nt: TGTGCCAGCATCCCCTGGGGGGGTGGCAATCAGCCCCAGCATTTT; v_gene: TRBV6-5; abundance: NA; j_gene: TRBJ1-5; d_gene: NA
CDR3aa: CASSYGVGVNEQFF; CDR3nt: TGTGCCAGCAGTTACGGGGTAGGGGTAAATGAGCAGTTCTTC; v_gene: TRBV6-6; abundance: NA; j_gene: TRBJ2-1; d_gene: NA
CDR3aa: CASSQDIQGAGGYTF; CDR3nt: TGCGCCAGCAGCCAAGATATACAGGGGGCGGGTGGCTACACCTTC; v_gene: TRBV4-3; abundance: NA; j_gene: TRBJ1-2; d_gene: TRBD1
CDR3aa: CSVHDGTLTGEQYF; CDR3nt: TGCAGCGTTCATGATGGGACACTAACGGGGGAGCAGTACTTC; v_gene: TRBV29-1; abundance: NA; j_gene: TRBJ2-7; d_gene: NA